The 15 T cell receptor beta chains below come from one sample, sequenced in a study of blood T cell repertoires in COVID-19. The method was immunoSEQ multiplex PCR; TCRdb's version includes in-frame clones alone and lacks a portion of them. The data show tens of thousands of clones, about 85% seen once. The material sequenced was peripheral blood. Receptor source: a man aged 80 or over with acute or convalescent COVID-19.

V usage is TRBV25-1 and J usage is TRBJ1-1; no definite D call. Between the trimmed V and J ends, which lost 0 bases and 0 bases, there was a span of 11 bases. This CDR3 spans 16 amino acids. Per germline, CDR1 MGHDK and CDR2 SYGVNS. CDR3: CASSEYEGRVNTEAFF. Here the CDR3 DNA reads TGTGCCAGCAGTGAATACGAGGGTAGAGTGAACACTGAAGCTTTCTTT.

This clone was recorded a few times. The chain couples TRBV6-5 to TRBJ2-1; a weak D match, TRBD1 (5 bases). Trimming took 0 bases from V and 7 from J, leaving 7 bases between them. CDR1 MNHEY and CDR2 SVGAGI come from the germline V gene. The CDR3 contains 13 residues. CDR3 loop: CASSYSTANEQFF. The CDR3 coding sequence is TGTGCCAGCAGTTACTCGACAGCGAATGAGCAGTTCTTC.

The V call is TRBV7-9, the J call TRBJ2-7, with D possibly matching TRBD1 (6 bases). Germline CDR1 reads SEHNR; CDR2 reads FQNEAQ (reference sequence). Trimming left V 5 bases short and J 7 bases short, with 18 bases between. The CDR3 loop spans 14 amino acids. CDR3 bases: TGTGCCAGCAGCCCCGACAGGTGGGTGAAGGAGCAGTACTTC. It encodes CASSPDRWVKEQYF.

This chain links TRBV27 with TRBJ2-3; TRBD2 matches at 14 bases. Losses at the gene ends were 2 bases for V and 7 bases for J; bases not matched to a gene: 8. Germline V lookup: CDR1 MNHEY, CDR2 SMNVEV (reference sequence). The CDR3 loop spans 17 amino acids. CDR3 sequence reads: CASSLRLAGGPRNTQYF. Here the CDR3 DNA reads TGTGCCAGCAGTTTACGACTAGCGGGAGGGCCCAGAAATACGCAGTATTTT.

The CDR3 DNA reads TGTGCCAGCAGTTTTTGGTTAACAGGGGACACTGAAGCTTTCTTT. This gives the protein CASSFWLTGDTEAFF. The chain links TRBV6-6 to TRBJ1-1; 7 nucleotides align to TRBD1. This CDR3 comprises 15 residues. V gave up 4 bases and J gave up 3 bases; unmatched junction bases: 8. CDR1 MNHNY and CDR2 SVGAGI come from the germline V gene (reference sequence).

V gene TRBV6-2 or TRBV6-3 combines with J gene TRBJ2-5; 8 positions agree with TRBD2. The CDR3 length is 16 residues. With 3 bases clipped from V and 2 bases from J, the junction kept 8 bases outside the gene matches. Per the germline V gene, CDR1 is MNHEY and CDR2 is SVGEGT. The CDR3 DNA is TGTGCCAGCAGTTATATCCCGACTAGCGCGCAAGAGACCCAGTACTTC. Encoded protein: CASSYIPTSAQETQYF.

The V gene is TRBV28, the J gene TRBJ1-2; D is unclear. CDR1 is MDHEN, CDR2 SYDVKM, per germline. The V end lost 2 bases, the J end lost 9 bases, and 16 bases lay between the germline ends. The CDR3 runs to 14 residues. The CDR3 DNA sequence: TGTGCCAGCAGTTTAGGAGGGAAGTTGGTGAGCTACACCTTC. It specifies CASSLGGKLVSYTF.

The rearrangement links TRBV30 to TRBJ2-1, with D tentatively TRBD2 (6 bases). The CDR3 contains 14 residues. Germline V gives CDR1 GTSNPN, CDR2 SVGIG (reference sequence). Trimming left V 0 bases short and J 6 bases short, with 12 bases between. Here the CDR3 reads CAWSVGGQVNEQFF. The CDR3 bases are TGTGCCTGGAGTGTCGGAGGGCAAGTCAATGAGCAGTTCTTC.

The table lists this clone with a few counts. J is TRBJ1-3 and V is TRBV19; TRBD1 matches at 7 bases. CDR1 is LNHDA, CDR2 SQIVND, per germline (reference sequence). J gave up 0 bases and V 7 bases, and 9 bases lay outside the gene matches. The length of the CDR3 is 16 residues. CDR3 sequence: CASTRQGPRSGNTIYF. The CDR3 nucleotides are TGTGCCAGTACCCGACAGGGACCCCGCTCTGGAAACACCATATATTTT. The complete variable domain, with remaining parts taken from reference TRBV19 and TRBJ1-3, reads DGGITQSPKYLFRKEGQNVTLSCEQNLNHDAMYWYRQDPGQGLRLIYYSQIVNDFQKGDIAEGYSVSREKKESFPLTVTSAQKNPTAFYLCASTRQGPRSGNTIYFGEGSWLTVV.

The J gene is TRBJ1-2, the V gene TRBV6-2 or TRBV6-3; unclear D gene. The CDR3 runs to 16 residues. V was trimmed by 2 bases and J by 4 bases, leaving 17 bases between them. Germline V gene sequence: CDR1 MNHEY, CDR2 SVGEGT. DNA of the CDR3: TGTGCCAGCAGTTACCCTGGTGGAGGACGGATCTATGGCTACACCTTC. This codes for CASSYPGGGRIYGYTF.

This clone came up once. The V gene is TRBV4-2, the J gene TRBJ2-2; 8 nucleotides align to TRBD1. Germline V CDR1 and CDR2: LGHNA, YNFKEQ. The CDR3 length is 19 residues. The V and J ends lost 1 base and 4 bases, in that order; junction bases with no gene match: 14. The chain's CDR3 is CASSQGIKIGQGATGELFF. CDR3 in DNA: TGTGCCAGCAGCCAAGGGATTAAAATTGGACAGGGTGCCACCGGGGAGCTGTTTTTT.

This chain uses TRBV19 with TRBJ1-1; D remains ambiguous. Per germline, CDR1 LNHDA and CDR2 SQIVND (reference sequence). Deletions cut 5 bases from V and 0 bases from J, with 13 bases between. The CDR3 loop spans 15 amino acids. The DNA for the CDR3 is TGTGCCAGTAGTGCCCCCGCGAGAATGAACACTGAAGCTTTCTTT. Translated: CASSAPARMNTEAFF.

This rearrangement joins TRBV18 to TRBJ1-1; 7 bases are shared with TRBD1. V gave up 4 bases and J gave up 5 bases; unmatched junction bases: 7. The CDR3 loop spans 14 amino acids. Per germline, CDR1 KGHSH and CDR2 LQKENI. CDR3 protein: CASSRGQEETEAFF. The CDR3 DNA follows: TGTGCCAGCTCACGCGGACAGGAAGAGACTGAAGCTTTCTTT.

The CDR3 coding sequence is TGCGCCAGCAGCACAGGGGGGGGAAGCTATGGCTACACCTTC. Amino acids: CASSTGGGSYGYTF. The V and J genes are TRBV5-1 and TRBJ1-2; TRBD1 agrees at 8 bases. Trimming cost V 4 bases and J 4 bases; bases outside gene matches: 6. Germline loops: CDR1 SGHRS, CDR2 YFSETQ. CDR3 size: 14 residues.

This chain connects TRBV18 to TRBJ2-7; the match to TRBD1 covers 7 bases. The length of the CDR3 is 15 residues. Germline V gene data show CDR1 as KGHSH and CDR2 as LQKENI. V lost 3 bases and J lost 5; bases outside the gene matches: 10. CDR3 nucleotide sequence: TGTGCCAGCTCACCCAGGTGGCAGGGGGTCGACGAGCAGTACTTC. Residues: CASSPRWQGVDEQYF.